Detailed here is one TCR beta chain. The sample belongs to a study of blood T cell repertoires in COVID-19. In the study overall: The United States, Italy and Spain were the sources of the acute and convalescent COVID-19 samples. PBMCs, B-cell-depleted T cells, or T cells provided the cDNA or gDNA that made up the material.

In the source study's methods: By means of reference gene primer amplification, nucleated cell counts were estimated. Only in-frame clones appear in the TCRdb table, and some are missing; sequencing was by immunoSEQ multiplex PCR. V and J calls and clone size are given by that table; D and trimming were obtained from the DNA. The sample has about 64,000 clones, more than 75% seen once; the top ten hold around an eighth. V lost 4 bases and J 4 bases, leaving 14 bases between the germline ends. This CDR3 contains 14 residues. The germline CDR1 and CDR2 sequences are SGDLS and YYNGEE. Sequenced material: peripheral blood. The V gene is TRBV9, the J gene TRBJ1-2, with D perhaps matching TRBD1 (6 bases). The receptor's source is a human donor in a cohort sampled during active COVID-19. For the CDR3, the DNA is TGTGCCAGCAGCTTGGACAGCGGACTCTATGGCTACACCTTC. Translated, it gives CASSLDSGLYGYTF.